This entry lists 14 T cell receptor beta chains sequenced from one sample in a study of shared clonotypes between healthy human individuals. TCRdb's table, derived via immunoSEQ multiplex PCR, lists solely in-frame clones and lacks some. The table includes around 510,000 clones, around 76% detected once. Sequencing used PBMCs. These receptor sequences come from a middle-aged woman in good health. Some clones in this sample may be carry-over from other donors' samples.

The chain couples TRBV6-1 to TRBJ1-5, with TRBD1 matching 8 bases. The CDR3 spans 14 residues. Losses at the gene ends were 8 bases for V and 5 bases for J; bases not matched to a gene: 8. CDR1 MNHNS and CDR2 SASEGT come from the germline V gene. CDR3 region: CASDRQGFYQPQHF. CDR3 nucleotides: TGTGCCAGCGACCGACAGGGGTTCTATCAGCCCCAGCATTTT.

This sequence joins TRBV4-2 and TRBJ2-3; 8 nucleotides agree with TRBD2. V lost 4 bases, J lost 6 bases, and 3 bases stayed unmatched. The CDR3 runs to 13 residues. Germline values: CDR1 LGHNA, CDR2 YNFKEQ. The CDR3 sequence is CASSLSGMDTQYF. The CDR3 DNA is TGTGCCAGCAGCCTTAGCGGGATGGATACGCAGTATTTT.

The V gene is TRBV15, the J gene TRBJ2-5; D tentatively reads TRBD1 or TRBD2 (5 bases each). V was shortened by 2 bases and J by 1 base, with 8 bases between the two germline ends. The CDR3 loop spans 14 amino acids. Germline CDR1 reads LNHNV; CDR2 reads YYDKDF (reference sequence). The chain's CDR3 is CATSRSGTQETQYF. CDR3 nucleotides: TGTGCCACCAGCAGATCGGGGACCCAAGAGACCCAGTACTTC.

The DNA for the CDR3 is TGCAGCGCGCAGACACCGGGGCAGTATTTT. This codes for CSAQTPGQYF. The V call is TRBV29-1, the J call TRBJ2-3; D gene ambiguous. Trimming stripped 7 bases from V and 11 bases from J, with 13 bases between. The CDR3 totals 10 residues. The germline V gene encodes CDR1 SQVTM and CDR2 ANQGSEA.

The V and J genes are TRBV4-1 and TRBJ1-4; D unclear. With 4 bases removed from V and 8 bases from J, the gap between germline ends came to 17 bases. Germline V gene data show CDR1 as MGHRA and CDR2 as YSYEKL. The CDR3 is made up of 15 amino acids. The CDR3 nucleotides are TGCGCCAGCAGCCCCGGAAGGACTGTAGGGGAAAAACTGTTTTTT. Residues: CASSPGRTVGEKLFF.

The chain links TRBV28 to TRBJ2-2; D is possibly TRBD1 (5 bases). This CDR3 has 14 residues. CDR1 MDHEN and CDR2 SYDVKM come from the germline V gene. The germline V and J ends were trimmed by 10 bases and 0 bases, with 12 bases remaining between them. CDR3: CAIWGGTNTGELFF. The CDR3 DNA is TGTGCCATATGGGGCGGAACGAACACCGGGGAGCTGTTTTTT.

The CDR3 region has the DNA TGTGCCAGCATCTCCACCAGGGGGCGCGTTCAGCCCCAGCATTTT. It codes for CASISTRGRVQPQHF. The rearrangement uses TRBV6-6 and TRBJ1-5, with 8 positions matching TRBD1. V trimming: 7 bases; J trimming: 6 bases; junction bases outside the gene matches: 11. Germline loops: CDR1 MNHNY, CDR2 SVGAGI (reference sequence). The CDR3 is 15 amino acids.

This clone was detected once. The CDR3 DNA reads as TGTGCCAGCAGCGACGGACAGGGGGCGCGGATTGGGGCCAACGTCCTGACTTTC. This codes for CASSDGQGARIGANVLTF. V gene TRBV9 combines with J gene TRBJ2-6; TRBD1 matches 11 bases. The CDR3 has 18 amino acids. Per germline, CDR1 SGDLS and CDR2 YYNGEE. V was clipped by 3 bases and J by 3 bases; unmatched bases: 8.

The J gene is TRBJ2-1, the V gene TRBV29-1, with D uncertain. Per germline, CDR1 SQVTM and CDR2 ANQGSEA. This CDR3 contains 13 residues. Trimming removed 1 base from V and 6 bases from J, with 10 bases in between. CDR3 region: CSVEGLVVNEQFF. The CDR3 coding sequence is TGCAGCGTTGAAGGCCTAGTCGTCAATGAGCAGTTCTTC.

CDR3 DNA sequence: TGTGCCACCCAGCTTGCTAACTCCTACAATGAGCAGTTCTTC. Its translation is CATQLANSYNEQFF. J is TRBJ2-1 and V is TRBV7-9, with D unresolved. Germline values: CDR1 SEHNR, CDR2 FQNEAQ (reference sequence). This CDR3 contains 14 residues. V dropped 10 bases and J dropped 0 bases, with 13 bases sitting between them.

The V and J genes are TRBV7-4 and TRBJ2-3; 11 bases are a match to TRBD2. The ends lost 6 bases at V and 1 base at J; junction bases unmatched: 15. The CDR3 spans 19 residues. Germline V gene data show CDR1 as SGHVT and CDR2 as SQSDAQ. The CDR3 loop reads CASRLVVAGGFMGTDTQYF. CDR3 nucleotides: TGTGCCAGCAGGTTGGTGGTAGCGGGAGGGTTTATGGGCACAGATACGCAGTATTTT.

This chain uses TRBV7-6 with TRBJ2-7; D perhaps matches TRBD1 (5 bases). CDR3 length equals 15 residues. The V and J ends lost 1 base and 3 bases respectively, with 13 bases between them. Per the germline V gene, CDR1 is SGHVS and CDR2 is FNYEAQ. The CDR3 protein is CASSLGVGRDYEQYF. CDR3 DNA: TGTGCCAGCAGCTTAGGGGTGGGCAGGGACTACGAGCAGTACTTC.

J is TRBJ2-1 and V is TRBV10-3; TRBD2 matches at 11 bases. The CDR3 covers 15 residues. Germline V gene lookup returns CDR1 ENHRY and CDR2 SYGVKD. The J segment lost 2 bases and the V segment lost 6 bases, leaving 3 bases of the junction unmatched. The CDR3 DNA sequence: TGTGCCATCAGCCAACTAGCGGGAGCCTACAATGAGCAGTTCTTC. It codes for CAISQLAGAYNEQFF.

This clone was seen only a few times. This specimen includes other DNA sequences encoding the same CDR3. The rearrangement joins TRBV7-9 to TRBJ2-3; D gene uncertain. V shed 7 bases and J shed 0 bases, with 2 bases lying between them. Germline values: CDR1 SEHNR, CDR2 FQNEAQ (reference sequence). The CDR3 loop spans 11 amino acids. The CDR3 is CASTSTDTQYF. CDR3 in DNA: TGTGCCAGCACTAGCACAGATACGCAGTATTTT.